This TCR beta chain was obtained from a study of response to subunit inactivated influenza vaccine (dated by TCRdb to between 2017 and 2018). For context, the study as a whole: To follow how T cells responded to a trivalent subunit inactivated influenza vaccine, the researchers relied on deep quantitative profiling of the T cell receptor repertoire. Broad study findings and their caveats: The authors suggested that each seasonal influenza vaccination may recruit only a limited number of new T cells.

V loses 6 bases of germline sequence and J loses 5 bases, and the interval between the two ends is 17 bases. The CDR3 holds 15 amino acids from the cysteine to the phenylalanine. CDR3 DNA only is kept here, 45 bases in frame from base 1. Via the germline V gene, CDR1 is SGHAT and CDR2 FQNNGV. The sample holds many counts of this clonotype. Its antigen remains undetermined. No much larger clonotype is one base removed from it; base qualities were not supplied. The meaning of the sample's time point label: approximately 40 days after influenza vaccine administration. Library preparation was by RT-PCR. Data came from an Illumina HiSeq 2500. The raw public data were reprocessed by TCRdb itself: fastp quality trimming at Q25, MiXCR clonotype calling, in-frame beta chains only. Each CDR3 protein appears once, grouped with its most common genes and DNA. This sample lists roughly 570,000 distinct CDR3 sequences; approximately 13% were detected once. The top ten constitute 13% of the sample.

In this chain, TRBV11-2 is recombined with TRBJ2-1; a tentative D match to TRBD1 spans 6 bases. The sequence was collected from a man aged 50-59 years who received an inactivated influenza vaccine. Donor details come from another sample of the same person, matched by shared clones. Sequencing was performed on PBMCs from blood, taken more than 35 days after vaccination. The CDR3 region: CASRRPGQGDNEQFF. The DNA reads as follows: TGTGCCAGCAGGCGGCCGGGACAAGGAGACAATGAGCAGTTCTTC.